This is a list of T cell receptor beta chains from one sample in a study of blood T cells in healthy people across ages. One entry per CDR3 protein, called by TCRdb with MiXCR from the 5' RACE reads. The table includes about 1.5 million distinct CDR3 sequences, approximately 43% detected once. Sequenced: blood. Receptors were obtained from a woman aged 18-30 years in good health. CDR3s include the opening cysteine and the closing phenylalanine or tryptophan. The D gene is left open where the match is weak. Only some rows state a clone size, as once, few, many or a class for expanded clones.

v_call,clone_size,d_call,j_call,cdr3_length,cdr3_nt,cdr3_aa
TRBV7-9,-,-,TRBJ1-5,14,TGTGCCAGCAGCTTAGACAGGCAAAATCGGCCCCAGCATTTT,CASSLDRQNRPQHF
TRBV7-9,-,TRBD1,TRBJ1-6,15,TGTGCCAGCAGCTTAAGGACAGGGGGCGCTTCACCCCTCCACTTT,CASSLRTGGASPLHF
TRBV4-3,few,-,TRBJ2-5,15,TGCGCCAGCAGCCAAGAGGGCACCCAACTAGAGACCCAGTACTTC,CASSQEGTQLETQYF
TRBV20-1,-,TRBD1,TRBJ1-5,17,TGCAGTGCTAGAGGTAGGACGGGACAGGGACTCAATCAGCCCCAGCATTTT,CSARGRTGQGLNQPQHF
TRBV12-3/TRBV12-4,-,-,TRBJ2-7,12,TGTGCCAGCAGTTTCGCAGGACTTGAGCAGTACTTC,CASSFAGLEQYF
TRBV7-9,-,TRBD1,TRBJ2-3,15,TGTGCCAGCAGCCGTGGACAGGGGCGGGCAGATACGCAGTATTTT,CASSRGQGRADTQYF
TRBV12-3/TRBV12-4,-,-,TRBJ2-1,18,TGTGCCAGCAGTTCCCGAGGGGTTGCGGGGGCCCACAACAATGAGCAGTTCTTC,CASSSRGVAGAHNNEQFF
TRBV4-3,few,TRBD1,TRBJ1-2,18,TGCGCCAGCAGCCAAGACCTTGGACAGGGAGTCCGCGGGAATGGCTACACCTTC,CASSQDLGQGVRGNGYTF
TRBV7-2,-,TRBD1,TRBJ1-4,15,TGTGCCAGCAGCCTACAGGGGGCGCTTGGTGAAAAACTGTTTTTT,CASSLQGALGEKLFF
TRBV10-3,-,TRBD2,TRBJ2-1,14,TGTGCCATCAGGCAGCGGGACCCCTACAATGAGCAGTTCTTC,CAIRQRDPYNEQFF
TRBV20-1,few,-,TRBJ2-5,13,TGCAGTGCTAGCCGGGGACGTTTAGAGACCCAGTACTTC,CSASRGRLETQYF
TRBV6-5,-,-,TRBJ2-3,16,TGTGCCAGCAGCTTTTCTGCTCTCTACCGGGGAGATACGCAGTATTTT,CASSFSALYRGDTQYF
TRBV12-3/TRBV12-4,few,-,TRBJ2-7,14,TGTGCCAGCAGTGCTTCCCTAAACTTCTACGAGCAGTACTTC,CASSASLNFYEQYF
TRBV18,few,-,TRBJ2-3,16,TGTGCCAGCTCACCTCGAGGAGCGGTCAGCACAGATACGCAGTATTTT,CASSPRGAVSTDTQYF
TRBV28,-,-,TRBJ2-7,15,TGTGCCAGCAGTTCCGAGGGTAGAAGCTCCTACGAGCAGTACTTC,CASSSEGRSSYEQYF
TRBV6-6,-,-,TRBJ1-2,13,TGTGCCAGCAGTTACAGTTCCGGGCATGGCTACACCTTC,CASSYSSGHGYTF
TRBV2,-,-,TRBJ1-2,16,TGTGCCAGCAGTGACCAACCTACTGCCCCTTACTATGGCTACACCTTC,CASSDQPTAPYYGYTF
TRBV7-6,-,TRBD2,TRBJ2-1,20,TGTGCCAGCAGCTTAGCGCTGACTAGCGGGGGACCGAGCTCCTACAATGAGCAGTTCTTC,CASSLALTSGGPSSYNEQFF
TRBV2,-,TRBD1,TRBJ1-1,14,TGTGCCAGCTGTCCGACAGGGCCGAGCACTGAAGCTTTCTTT,CASCPTGPSTEAFF
TRBV9,few,-,TRBJ2-3,15,TGTGCCAGCAGCCTCCGTGGGGGGCAAACAGATACGCAGTATTTT,CASSLRGGQTDTQYF
TRBV6-5,-,-,TRBJ1-1,14,TGTGCCAGCAGTTACGCGAGAAGGGACACTGAAGCTTTCTTT,CASSYARRDTEAFF
TRBV6-6,-,TRBD1,TRBJ1-4,15,TGTGCCAGCAGTTACTCGGGGACAGGGCTGGAAAAACTGTTTTTT,CASSYSGTGLEKLFF
TRBV25-1,-,TRBD2,TRBJ2-3,17,TGTGCCAGCAGTGAATCCCGACTAGCCCCACGAGGAGATACGCAGTATTTT,CASSESRLAPRGDTQYF
TRBV5-1,few,TRBD1,TRBJ1-2,15,TGCGCCAGCAGCCCTAACCCGGACAGGGGAGTTGGCTACACCTTC,CASSPNPDRGVGYTF
TRBV6-5,-,-,TRBJ1-4,16,TGTGCCAGCAGTTACCAATCGGGGGCAACTAATGAAAAACTGTTTTTT,CASSYQSGATNEKLFF
TRBV24-1,few,-,TRBJ2-3,16,TGTGCCACCAGTGATTTGGGACTCTTCGGCACAGATACGCAGTATTTT,CATSDLGLFGTDTQYF
TRBV2,-,TRBD2,TRBJ2-7,14,TGTGCCAGCGATTTGGCGGGAGGGTACTACGAGCAGTACTTC,CASDLAGGYYEQYF
TRBV5-6,-,-,TRBJ1-1,15,TGTGCCAGCAGCTTGGTATGGGATCGTGGCACTGAAGCTTTCTTT,CASSLVWDRGTEAFF
TRBV28,-,TRBD1,TRBJ2-4,14,TGTGCCAGCAGACTACAGGGGGCCGGGAACATTCAGTACTTC,CASRLQGAGNIQYF
TRBV7-6,many,-,TRBJ2-7,13,TGTGCCAGCAGCTCCGGGACTTCCTACGAGCAGTACTTC,CASSSGTSYEQYF
TRBV10-3,few,TRBD1,TRBJ2-3,13,TGTGCCACAAGAGACAGGGAAGCAGATACGCAGTATTTT,CATRDREADTQYF
TRBV4-1,-,-,TRBJ2-5,14,TGCGCCAGCAGCCAGGTAGCGGAGTGGGAGACCCAGTACTTC,CASSQVAEWETQYF
TRBV6-5,few,-,TRBJ1-1,12,TGTGCCAGCAGTTACTCGCAGACTGAAGCTTTCTTT,CASSYSQTEAFF
TRBV7-9,-,TRBD1,TRBJ1-1,15,TGTGCCAGCAGCTCTGGGACAGGGGGGCGGACTGAAGCTTTCTTT,CASSSGTGGRTEAFF
TRBV29-1,-,-,TRBJ1-1,13,TGCAGCGTTGAGGCCAGGGAGGGTACGGAAGTTTTCTTT,CSVEAREGTEVFF
TRBV27,-,-,TRBJ1-5,13,TGTGCCAGCAGTGGGTCTGTCCATCAGCCCCAGCATTTT,CASSGSVHQPQHF
TRBV7-2,-,-,TRBJ2-7,15,TGTGCCAGCAGCTTAGTTGACGGAGGCTCCTACGAGCAGTACTTC,CASSLVDGGSYEQYF
TRBV4-1,-,TRBD2,TRBJ2-5,17,TGCGCCAGCAGCCAAGATCGGGTAGCGGGGGGGCGACAGACCCAGTACTTC,CASSQDRVAGGRQTQYF
TRBV9,-,TRBD2,TRBJ2-2,18,TGTGCCAGCAGTGCGACTAGCGGGGGGCCTCCGAACACCGGGGAGCTGTTTTTT,CASSATSGGPPNTGELFF
TRBV7-2,few,-,TRBJ2-3,16,TGTGCCAGCAGCTTCGGGCGTTCTGGGGTTGGGGATACGCAGTATTTT,CASSFGRSGVGDTQYF
TRBV9,-,TRBD1,TRBJ2-5,14,TGTGCCAGCAGCGCACCGGGACAGGGGGGGACCCAGTACTTC,CASSAPGQGGTQYF
TRBV14,-,TRBD1,TRBJ2-7,14,TGTGCCACCTCTGACAGGGGCGGCTCCTACGAGCAGTACTTC,CATSDRGGSYEQYF
TRBV15,few,-,TRBJ1-2,12,TGTGCCACCAGCACAGGACTCTATGGCTACACCTTC,CATSTGLYGYTF
TRBV29-1,-,-,TRBJ1-5,13,TGCAGCGTCCAAAGAGGGTTGGGTCAGCCCCAGCATTTT,CSVQRGLGQPQHF
TRBV12-3/TRBV12-4,-,-,TRBJ1-2,12,TGTGCCAGCAGTTTAGGCAGGGTTGGCTACACCTTC,CASSLGRVGYTF